This TCR beta chain is drawn from a study of blood T cell repertoires in COVID-19. Overall study: Researchers got acute and convalescent COVID-19 samples from the United States, Italy and Spain. The cDNA or gDNA used as material had been derived from T cells, B-cell-depleted T cells, or PBMCs.

With 2 bases clipped from V and 4 bases from J, the junction kept 1 base outside the gene matches. The CDR3 length is 16 residues. The V gene's germline CDR1 is MRHNA and CDR2 SNTAGT. This clone has just a few counts. Per the original methods: Using reference gene primer amplification, nucleated cell counts were estimated. The method was immunoSEQ multiplex PCR; TCRdb's version includes in-frame clones alone and lacks a portion of them. The V and J calls and clone size were taken over from that table, and D and trimming were inferred from the DNA. The table lists about 200,000 clones, around 92% of them singletons. Living in 25 or so US areas, the participants were between roughly 18 and 89 years of age.

The chain links TRBV6-4 to TRBJ2-3; 15 positions agree with TRBD2. The source material was PBMCs or T cells enriched from blood (not recorded which). The sequence derives from a woman aged 18-30 years who had recovered from COVID-19. The CDR3 DNA reads TGTGCCAGCAGTGACCGGACTAGCGGGGGGGCAGATACGCAGTATTTT. Its protein is CASSDRTSGGADTQYF.